This TCR beta chain was observed in a study of sequential checkpoint blockade in melanoma. Study overall: Randomization was 1:1 between first-line nivolumab→ipilimumab and ipilimumab→nivolumab. Each arm's sequence ended with maintenance nivolumab.

Treatment indicated: randomized to nivolumab then ipilimumab (arm A) or the reverse (arm B). Patients had received no earlier DNA-damaging chemotherapy. Sorted cells were live CD3+CD8+, lacking CD19 and CD56, from PBMCs. CDR1 is LNHDA, CDR2 SQIVND, per germline (reference sequence). The CDR3 is 12 amino acids. The table came from immunoSEQ multiplex PCR; TCRdb's copy has only in-frame clones and leaves some out. The sample lists about 6,100 clones; around 57% were seen once. This receptor was obtained from a human donor with melanoma. Specimen: CD8+ T cells sorted from blood (inferred from file names), collected from a patient given nivolumab and ipilimumab in sequence. The rearrangement links TRBV19 to TRBJ2-5; a possible D gene is TRBD1 (5 bases). TRBJ2-7 matches the DNA end more closely, so the J call is doubtful. The CDR3 DNA is TGTGCCAGTAGTATAGGGACACACGAGCAGTACTTC. The encoded protein is CASSIGTHEQYF.